This T cell receptor beta chain stems from a study of Ad26.COV2.S vaccination and SARS-CoV-2 variants (dated by TCRdb to about 2021). Study-wide context: Vaccine-arm donors came from COV1001, a multicentre, randomized, double-blind, placebo-controlled phase I-IIa trial of Ad26.COV2.S in healthy adults. Ad26.COV2.S was administered intramuscularly at a dose of 5x10^10 or 1x10^11 viral particles, either as one shot or as two shots given 56 days apart. The specificity and breadth of SARS-CoV-2-reactive T cell receptors after Ad26.COV2.S vaccination were assessed by TCRbeta repertoire sequencing. The TCR-sequenced set comprised around 30 samples: 19 Ad26.COV2.S vaccine recipients, 5 placebo recipients and 8 SARS-CoV-2 convalescent individuals. Participants in the trial were split at random into five groups of five each, receiving low-dose or high-dose Ad26.COV2.S once or twice, or else placebo on both occasions. Investigators remained blinded to trial group allocation during experiments and outcome assessment.

On the study overall, not on this receptor specifically: After vaccination, spike-specific CD8+ and CD4+ T cell responses were reported to show substantial breadth. The authors noted that the TCR breadth and depth analyses may have underestimated total T cell responses. Comparing responses between vaccine doses or regimens was not something the study was powered to do. Non-spike TCR breadth was comparable between vaccine and placebo recipients, consistent with the vaccine containing only spike. Higher spike-specific TCR breadth was observed in Ad26.COV2.S recipients than in placebo recipients (P = 0.0014).

A word on this clone: Its antigen has not been determined. No clone much larger than this one lies a single base away; base qualities are absent.

What this sample's treatment or condition label stands for: some 20 received Ad26.COV2.S at low or high dose, single or two shots; roughly 5 received placebo; per-sample allocation not given. For vaccine and placebo recipients, the sequenced repertoires came from samples collected on day 63 after the first injection. Between 29 July and 7 August 2020, Cohort 1b enrolled some 25 adults aged 18-55 years at one site in Boston, USA. As a vaccine, Ad26.COV2.S was a replication-incompetent adenovirus type 26 vector that expressed a prefusion-stabilized SARS-CoV-2 spike protein derived from the original Wuhan strain. Trimming removed 2 bases from V and 6 bases from J; the gene matches leave 6 bases unexplained. As encoded in the germline V gene (reference sequence), CDR1 is MNHNY while CDR2 is SVGAGI. Including the terminal cysteine and phenylalanine, the CDR3 comprises 14 residues. Just the 42-base CDR3 DNA is kept, in frame starting at base 1.

The immunoSEQ Assay was used to sequence TCRbeta CDR3 regions. After extraction, genomic DNA underwent amplification by bias-controlled multiplex PCR, followed by high-throughput sequencing. Turning to the authors' computational methods: To quantify the absolute abundance of every unique TCRbeta CDR3 region, sequences were collapsed and filtered. T cell fraction was estimated by normalizing TCRbeta template counts to usable DNA, with usable DNA measured through amplification of reference genes found in all nucleated cells. Repertoire TCRs were annotated as SARS-CoV-2-specific when V gene, CDR3 amino acid sequence and J gene were exactly matched to a known reactive TCR set. The reference SARS-CoV-2 TCR set was obtained from MIRA and was filtered for enrichment in COVID-19-positive ImmuneCODE repertoires, whereby public or cross-reactive TCRs were removed. Drawing on the MIRA antigens, annotated TCRs were analysed further at the level of specific ORF or position within ORF. Breadth was defined as the number of annotated unique rearrangements divided by the total number of unique productive rearrangements, and depth was defined as the summed frequency of the annotated unique rearrangements. Two-sided Wilcoxon rank-sum tests were used to compare TCR breadth between groups. TCRdb holds this immuneACCESS table with in-frame rearrangements only. Some clones are missing; in checked studies, unresolved V genes explain under half, and the rest has no known cause. The V and J calls and the clone size are those of that table, but D and trimming were determined from the DNA. This sample is represented by approximately 420,000 clones; over 75% of them were singletons. 3.6% of the sample rests with the top ten.

The origin of this receptor is a person aged 18 to 59 who received the Ad26.COV2.S COVID-19 vaccine or a placebo. The starting material was peripheral blood, obtained in a trial of Ad26.COV2.S vaccine versus placebo. The receptor chain draws on TRBV6-6 and TRBJ1-2; 7 bases in between match TRBD1. The CDR3 is CASSYGSGGDGYTF. In nucleotides, the sequence is TGTGCCAGCAGTTACGGGTCAGGGGGGGATGGCTACACCTTC.